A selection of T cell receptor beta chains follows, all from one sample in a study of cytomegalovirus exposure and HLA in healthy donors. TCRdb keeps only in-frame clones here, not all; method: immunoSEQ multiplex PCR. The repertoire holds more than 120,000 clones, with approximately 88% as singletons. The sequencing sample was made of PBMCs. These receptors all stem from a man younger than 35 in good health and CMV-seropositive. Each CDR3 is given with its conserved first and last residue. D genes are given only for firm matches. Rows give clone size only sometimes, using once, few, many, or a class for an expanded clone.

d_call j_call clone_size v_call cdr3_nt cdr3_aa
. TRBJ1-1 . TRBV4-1 TGCGCCAGCAGCCAAGATGGCGAGGGCGAGAAGGAGGCTTTCTTT CASSQDGEGEKEAFF
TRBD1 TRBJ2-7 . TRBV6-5 TGTGCCAGCAGTTATACCGGACAGGGGCCGCCCTACGAGCAGTACTTC CASSYTGQGPPYEQYF
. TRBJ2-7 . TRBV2 TGTGCCAGCAAAAGAGAACTAGCTAAATACGAGCAGTACTTC CASKRELAKYEQYF
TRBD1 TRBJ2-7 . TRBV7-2 TGTGCCACTGGGTTGGGGACAGGGGCCTACGAGCAGTACTTC CATGLGTGAYEQYF
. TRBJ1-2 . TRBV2 TGTGCCAGCAGTGAAAGCCGACATCTCGGCTACACCTTC CASSESRHLGYTF
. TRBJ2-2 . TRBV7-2 TGTGCCAGCACCCGGGAAGTCGGGGAGCTGTTTTTT CASTREVGELFF
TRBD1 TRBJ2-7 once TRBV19 TGTGCCAGTAGTAAGGGACAGGGGGCAAGCCACGAGCAGTACTTC CASSKGQGASHEQYF
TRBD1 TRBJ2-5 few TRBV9 TGTGCCAGCAGCTTAAAGACAGGGATAGAGACCCAGTACTTC CASSLKTGIETQYF
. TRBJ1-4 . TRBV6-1 TGTGCCACCCTCTATGAAAAACTGTTTTTT CATLYEKLFF
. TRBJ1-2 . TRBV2 TGTGCCAGCAGTGAAGACCCCCCAGACATTTATGGCTACACCTTC CASSEDPPDIYGYTF
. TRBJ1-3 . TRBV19 TGTGCCAGTACCGGGGGTGCAGGAAACACCATATATTTT CASTGGAGNTIYF